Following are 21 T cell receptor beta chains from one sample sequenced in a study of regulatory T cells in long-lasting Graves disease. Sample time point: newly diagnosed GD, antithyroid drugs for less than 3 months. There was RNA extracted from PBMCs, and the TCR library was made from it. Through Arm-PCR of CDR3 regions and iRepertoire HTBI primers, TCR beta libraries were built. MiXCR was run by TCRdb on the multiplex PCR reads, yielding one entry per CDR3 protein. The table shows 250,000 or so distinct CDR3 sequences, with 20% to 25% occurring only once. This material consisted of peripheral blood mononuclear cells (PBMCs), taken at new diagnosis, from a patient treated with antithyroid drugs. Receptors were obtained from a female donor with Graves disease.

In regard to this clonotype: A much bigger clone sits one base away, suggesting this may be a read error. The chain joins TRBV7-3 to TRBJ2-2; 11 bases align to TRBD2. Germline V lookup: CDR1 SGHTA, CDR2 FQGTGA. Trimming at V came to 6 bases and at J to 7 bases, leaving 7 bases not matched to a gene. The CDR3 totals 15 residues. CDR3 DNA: TGTGCCAGCAGACGACTAGCGGGAAAGGTCGGGGAGCTGTTTTTT. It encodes CASRRLAGKVGELFF.

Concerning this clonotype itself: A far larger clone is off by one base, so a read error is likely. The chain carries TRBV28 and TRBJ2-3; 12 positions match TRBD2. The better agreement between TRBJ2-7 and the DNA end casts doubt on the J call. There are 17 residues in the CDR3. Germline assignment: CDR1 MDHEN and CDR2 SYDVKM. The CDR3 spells CASSLLAGGPSSYEQYF. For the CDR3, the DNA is TGTGCCAGCAGTTTACTAGCGGGGGGGCCGAGCTCCTACGAGCAGTACTTC.

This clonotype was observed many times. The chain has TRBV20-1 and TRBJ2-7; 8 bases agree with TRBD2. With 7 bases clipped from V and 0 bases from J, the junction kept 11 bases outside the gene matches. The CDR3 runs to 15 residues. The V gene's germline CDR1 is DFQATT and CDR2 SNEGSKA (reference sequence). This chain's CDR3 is CSVKGRGGSSYEQYF. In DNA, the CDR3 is TGCAGTGTCAAAGGCCGCGGGGGGAGCTCCTACGAGCAGTACTTC.

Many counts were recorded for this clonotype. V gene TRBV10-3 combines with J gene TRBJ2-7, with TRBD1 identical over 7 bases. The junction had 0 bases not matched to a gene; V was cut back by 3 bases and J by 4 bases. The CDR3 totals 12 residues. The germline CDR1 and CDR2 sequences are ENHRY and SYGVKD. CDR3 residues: CAISEQGYEQYF. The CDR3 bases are TGTGCCATCAGTGAACAGGGGTACGAGCAGTACTTC.

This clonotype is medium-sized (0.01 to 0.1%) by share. CDR3 amino acids: CASSLTGGGTEAFF. As DNA, the CDR3 is TGTGCCAGCAGCTTAACGGGTGGAGGTACTGAAGCTTTCTTT. The chain carries TRBV7-8 and TRBJ1-1; D is undetermined. The V gene's germline CDR1 is SGHVS and CDR2 FQNEAQ. The CDR3 covers 14 residues. Trimming removed 2 bases at V and 5 bases at J, with 12 bases between.

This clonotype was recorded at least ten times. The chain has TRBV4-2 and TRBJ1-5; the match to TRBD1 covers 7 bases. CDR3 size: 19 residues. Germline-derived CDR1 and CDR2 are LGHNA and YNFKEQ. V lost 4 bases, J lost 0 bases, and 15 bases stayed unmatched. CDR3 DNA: TGTGCCAGCAGCCCCAGTCCGGGACAGAGTTTCTTTAGCAATCAGCCCCAGCATTTT. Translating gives CASSPSPGQSFFSNQPQHF.

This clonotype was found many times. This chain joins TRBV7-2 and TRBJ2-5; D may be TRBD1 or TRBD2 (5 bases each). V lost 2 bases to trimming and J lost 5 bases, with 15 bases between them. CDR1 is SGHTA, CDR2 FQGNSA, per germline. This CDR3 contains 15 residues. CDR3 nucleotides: TGTGCCAGCAGCTTAACTGGGGGTGGTCAGGAGACCCAGTACTTC. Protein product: CASSLTGGGQETQYF.

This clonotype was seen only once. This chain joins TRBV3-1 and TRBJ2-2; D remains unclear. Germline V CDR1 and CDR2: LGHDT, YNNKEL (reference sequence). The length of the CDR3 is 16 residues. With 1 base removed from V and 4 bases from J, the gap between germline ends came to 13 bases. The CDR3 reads CASSQGVLTGTGELFF. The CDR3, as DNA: TGTGCCAGCAGCCAAGGGGTCCTAACGGGCACCGGGGAGCTGTTTTTT.

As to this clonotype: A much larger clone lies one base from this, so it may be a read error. The CDR3 coding sequence is TGCGGAACTGGGAACTATTCCTACAATGAGCAGTTCTTC. As protein: CGTGNYSYNEQFF. This rearrangement joins TRBV28 to TRBJ2-1; D unclear. This CDR3 has 13 amino acids. Per the germline V gene, CDR1 is MDHEN and CDR2 is SYDVKM.

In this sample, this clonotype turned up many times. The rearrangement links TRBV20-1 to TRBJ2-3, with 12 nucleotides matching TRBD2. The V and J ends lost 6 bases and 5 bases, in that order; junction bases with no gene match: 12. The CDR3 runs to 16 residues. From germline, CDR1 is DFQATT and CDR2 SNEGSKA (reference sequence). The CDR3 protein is CSAQPSGGARGDTQYF. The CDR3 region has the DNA TGCAGTGCCCAACCTAGCGGGGGGGCCAGGGGAGATACGCAGTATTTT.

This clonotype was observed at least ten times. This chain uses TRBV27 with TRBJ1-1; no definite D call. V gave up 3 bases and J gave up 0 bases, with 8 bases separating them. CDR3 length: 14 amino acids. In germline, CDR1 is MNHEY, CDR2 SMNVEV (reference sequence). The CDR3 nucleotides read TGTGCCAGCAGTTTGAAGATAGTGAACACTGAAGCTTTCTTT. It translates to CASSLKIVNTEAFF.

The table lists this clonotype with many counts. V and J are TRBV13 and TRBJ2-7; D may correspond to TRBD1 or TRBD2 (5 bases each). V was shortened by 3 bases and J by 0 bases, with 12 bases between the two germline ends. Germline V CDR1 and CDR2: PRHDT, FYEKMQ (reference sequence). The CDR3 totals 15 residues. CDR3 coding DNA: TGTGCCAGCAGCTTGGGGACCTGGAACTCCTACGAGCAGTACTTC. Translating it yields CASSLGTWNSYEQYF.

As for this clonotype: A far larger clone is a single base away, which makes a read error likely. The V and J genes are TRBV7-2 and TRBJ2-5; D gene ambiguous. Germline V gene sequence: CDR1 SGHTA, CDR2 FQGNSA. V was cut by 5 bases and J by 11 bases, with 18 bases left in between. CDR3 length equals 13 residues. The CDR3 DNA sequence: TGTGCCAGCAGCACCCGTAGGTACAATGAGCAGTACTTC. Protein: CASSTRRYNEQYF.

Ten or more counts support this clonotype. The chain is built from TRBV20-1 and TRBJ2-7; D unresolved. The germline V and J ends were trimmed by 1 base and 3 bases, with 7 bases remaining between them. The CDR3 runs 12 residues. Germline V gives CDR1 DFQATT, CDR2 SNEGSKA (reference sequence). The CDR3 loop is CSARVLGYEQYF. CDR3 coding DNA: TGCAGTGCTAGAGTTTTGGGCTACGAGCAGTACTTC.

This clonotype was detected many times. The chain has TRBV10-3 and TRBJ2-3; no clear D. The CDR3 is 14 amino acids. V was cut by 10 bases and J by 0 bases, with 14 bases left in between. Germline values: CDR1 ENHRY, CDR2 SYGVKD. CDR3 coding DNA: TGTGCCACCCTGTCATTTTCTAGCACAGATACGCAGTATTTT. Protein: CATLSFSSTDTQYF.

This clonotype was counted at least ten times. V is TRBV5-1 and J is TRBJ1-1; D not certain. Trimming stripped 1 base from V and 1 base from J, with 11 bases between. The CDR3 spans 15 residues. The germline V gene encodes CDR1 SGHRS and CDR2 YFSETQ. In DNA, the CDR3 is TGCGCCAGCAGCTTGAGTACGGGTCAGAACACTGAAGCTTTCTTT. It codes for CASSLSTGQNTEAFF.

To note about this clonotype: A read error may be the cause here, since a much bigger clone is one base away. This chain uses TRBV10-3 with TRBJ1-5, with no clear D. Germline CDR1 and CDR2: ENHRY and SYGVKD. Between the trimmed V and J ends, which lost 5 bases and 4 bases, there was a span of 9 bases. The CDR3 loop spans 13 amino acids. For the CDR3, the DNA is TGTGCCATCAGTTACACGCGAAATCAGCCCCAGCATTTT. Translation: CAISYTRNQPQHF.

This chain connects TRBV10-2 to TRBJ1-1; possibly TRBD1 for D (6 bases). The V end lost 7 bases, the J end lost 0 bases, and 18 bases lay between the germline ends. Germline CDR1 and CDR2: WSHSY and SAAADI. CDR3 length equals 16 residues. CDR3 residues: CASIEPGAKMNTEAFF. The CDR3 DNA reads TGCGCCAGCATCGAGCCGGGGGCCAAGATGAACACTGAAGCTTTCTTT.

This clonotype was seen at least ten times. The CDR3 region has the DNA TGTGCCACCAGTGATGCGACTAGCGGGGGGGATACAGATACGCAGTATTTT. Translated: CATSDATSGGDTDTQYF. The V gene is TRBV24-1, the J gene TRBJ2-3; 14 nucleotides align to TRBD2. With V trimmed by 3 bases and J by 3 bases, 4 bases remained unmatched. CDR1 is KGHDR, CDR2 SFDVKD, per germline. This CDR3 has 17 residues.

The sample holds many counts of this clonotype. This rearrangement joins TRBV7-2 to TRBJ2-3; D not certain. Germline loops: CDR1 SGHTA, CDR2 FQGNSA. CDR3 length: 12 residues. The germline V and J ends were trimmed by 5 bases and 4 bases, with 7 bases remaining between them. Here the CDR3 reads CASSPWADTQYF. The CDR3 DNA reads TGTGCCAGCAGCCCCTGGGCAGATACGCAGTATTTT.

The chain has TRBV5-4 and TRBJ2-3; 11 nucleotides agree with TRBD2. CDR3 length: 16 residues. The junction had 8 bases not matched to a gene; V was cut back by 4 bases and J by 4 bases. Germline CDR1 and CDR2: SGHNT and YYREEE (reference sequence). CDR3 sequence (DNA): TGTGCCAGCAGCCCACGAGGTAGCGGGAGGGCAGATACGCAGTATTTT. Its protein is CASSPRGSGRADTQYF.